This T cell receptor (beta chain) is drawn from a study of blood T cell repertoires in COVID-19. In this sample, this clone turned up a few times. With 4 bases removed from V and 3 bases from J, the gap between germline ends came to 9 bases. CDR1 and CDR2 from the germline V gene are LGHDT and YNNKEL (reference sequence). CDR3 size: 13 residues. Data came from immunoSEQ multiplex PCR; TCRdb stores just in-frame clones and leaves some out. This sample has 250,000 to 300,000 clones, with 81% found just once. This chain joins TRBV3-1 (or the pseudogene TRBV3-2) and TRBJ1-1; D perhaps matches TRBD1 (6 bases). This TCR was sampled from a woman aged 55-69 years with active or convalescent COVID-19. Sequences were obtained from peripheral blood. CDR3 bases: TGTGCCAGCAGCCCGGACAGTCACACTGAAGCTTTCTTT. It is translated as CASSPDSHTEAFF.